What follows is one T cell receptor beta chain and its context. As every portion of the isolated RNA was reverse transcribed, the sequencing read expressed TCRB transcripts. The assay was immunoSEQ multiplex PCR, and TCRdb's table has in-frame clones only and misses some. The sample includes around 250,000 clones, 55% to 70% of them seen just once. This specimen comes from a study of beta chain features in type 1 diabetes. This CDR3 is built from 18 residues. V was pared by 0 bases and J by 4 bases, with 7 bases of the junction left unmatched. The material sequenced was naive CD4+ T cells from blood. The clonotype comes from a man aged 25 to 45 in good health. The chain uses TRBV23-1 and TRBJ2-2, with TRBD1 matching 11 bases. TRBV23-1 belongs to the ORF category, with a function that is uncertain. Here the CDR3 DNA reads TGCGCCAGCAGTCAATCCCCACCGGGACAGGGGGGCACCGGGGAGCTGTTTTTT. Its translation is CASSQSPPGQGGTGELFF.